Sequencing of this T cell receptor beta chain was carried out in a study of T-cell reconstitution after alpha-beta-depleted transplantation in children. This clonotype was found many times. This CDR3 is 15 amino acids long. Germline lookup yields CDR1 MNHNS and CDR2 SASEGT. Trimming removed 6 bases from V and 1 base from J, with 15 bases in between. Unique molecular identifiers were built into the TCRbeta library. TCRdb fed the PCR reads into MiXCR, producing one record per CDR3 protein. The data show roughly 200,000 distinct CDR3 sequences, with approximately 6.6% seen just once and 3% to 3.5% held by the top ten.

The V call is TRBV6-1, the J call TRBJ2-5; TRBD1 is a possible D gene (6 bases). The sequences come from PBMCs from the stem cell graft donor, collected from the stem cell graft. The origin of this receptor is a human donor who donated a stem cell graft to a child with Wiskott-Aldrich syndrome. The CDR3 here is CASSLRTGLQETQYF. In DNA, the CDR3 is TGTGCCAGCAGCCTTCGTACAGGGCTCCAAGAGACCCAGTACTTC.